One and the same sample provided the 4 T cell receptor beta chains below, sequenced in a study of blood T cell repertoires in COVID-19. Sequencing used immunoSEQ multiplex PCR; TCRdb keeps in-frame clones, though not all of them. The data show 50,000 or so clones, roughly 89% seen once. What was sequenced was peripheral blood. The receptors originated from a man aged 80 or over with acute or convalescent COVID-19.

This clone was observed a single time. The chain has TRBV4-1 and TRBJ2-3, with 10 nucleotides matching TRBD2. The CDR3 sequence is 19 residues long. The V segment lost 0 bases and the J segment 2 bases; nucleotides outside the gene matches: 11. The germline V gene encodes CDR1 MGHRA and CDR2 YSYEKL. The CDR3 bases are TGCGCCAGCAGCCAAGATCCGCCTAGCGGGGGCCTTATCACAGATACGCAGTATTTT. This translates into CASSQDPPSGGLITDTQYF.

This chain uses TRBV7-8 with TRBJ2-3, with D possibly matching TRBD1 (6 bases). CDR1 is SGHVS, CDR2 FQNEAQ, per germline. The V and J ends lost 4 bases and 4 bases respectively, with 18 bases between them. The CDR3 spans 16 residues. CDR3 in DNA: TGTGCCAGCAGCTCCAACCTCGGCAGGGGTTCAGATACGCAGTATTTT. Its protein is CASSSNLGRGSDTQYF. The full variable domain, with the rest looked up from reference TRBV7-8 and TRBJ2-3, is GAGVSQSPRYKVAKRGQDVALRCDPISGHVSLFWYQQALGQGPEFLTYFQNEAQLDKSGLPSDRFFAERPEGSVSTLKIQRTQQEDSAVYLCASSSNLGRGSDTQYFGPGTRLTVL.

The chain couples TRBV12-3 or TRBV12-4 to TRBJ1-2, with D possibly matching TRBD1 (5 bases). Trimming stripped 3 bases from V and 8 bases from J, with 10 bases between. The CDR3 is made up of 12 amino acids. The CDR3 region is CASSFGGFGYTF. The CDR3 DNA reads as TGTGCCAGCAGTTTCGGGGGATTCGGCTACACCTTC.

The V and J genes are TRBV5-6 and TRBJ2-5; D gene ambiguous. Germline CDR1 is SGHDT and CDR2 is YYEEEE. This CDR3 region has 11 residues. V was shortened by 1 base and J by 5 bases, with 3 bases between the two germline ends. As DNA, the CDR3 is TGTGCCAGCAGCTTGCAGGAGACCCAGTACTTC. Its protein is CASSLQETQYF.